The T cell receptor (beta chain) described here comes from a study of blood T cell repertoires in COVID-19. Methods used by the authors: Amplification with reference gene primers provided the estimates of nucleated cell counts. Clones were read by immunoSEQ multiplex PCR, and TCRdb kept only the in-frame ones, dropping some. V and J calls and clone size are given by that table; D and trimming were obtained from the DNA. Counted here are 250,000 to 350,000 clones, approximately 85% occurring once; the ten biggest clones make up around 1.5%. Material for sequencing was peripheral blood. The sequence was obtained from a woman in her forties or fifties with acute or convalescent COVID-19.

The CDR3 DNA reads as TGTGCCACCTTTGGGGACAGGGGATCTTATAATTCACCCCTCCACTTT. As protein: CATFGDRGSYNSPLHF. The V gene is TRBV24-1, the J gene TRBJ1-6; 10 nucleotides line up with TRBD1. After removal of 9 bases from V and 4 bases from J, the junction contained 8 bases not matched to a gene. Germline V gives CDR1 KGHDR, CDR2 SFDVKD. The CDR3 is made up of 16 amino acids.